The present T cell receptor (beta chain) was sequenced within a study of T cells in Graves' hyperthyroidism and ophthalmopathy. The source material, RNA transcripts, was used to amplify TCR beta CDR3 regions. An initial round of RT-PCR targeting the TCR CDR3 relied on the HTBI primer set. TCRdb called the multiplex PCR reads again in MiXCR, with one record for every CDR3 protein. Here the sample spans roughly 200,000 distinct CDR3 sequences, around 19% being singletons. Clinical symptoms, serum thyroxine, TRAb, thyroid ultrasound and orbital computed tomography established diagnosis. This CDR3 contains 14 residues. V gave up 1 base and J gave up 3 bases, with 10 bases separating them. The germline CDR1 and CDR2 sequences are DFQATT and SNEGSKA (reference sequence). This clonotype was observed at least ten times.

This chain connects TRBV20-1 to TRBJ2-1; D is unresolved. The receptor was isolated from a middle-aged man with Graves' hyperthyroidism. Sequencing input: blood. CDR3 nucleotide sequence: TGCAGTGCTAGAGCGGCCAGACTCTACAATGAGCAGTTCTTC. Translated: CSARAARLYNEQFF.